One T cell receptor beta chain is described in this entry. Its antigen remains unknown. The V end lost 11 bases, the J end lost 14 bases, and 19 bases lay between the germline ends. The CDR3 length is 11 residues. CDR1 ENHRY and CDR2 SYGVKD come from the germline V gene. Both 60 Vbeta primers and 13 Jbeta primers went into the PCR. TCRdb's copy holds only in-frame clones and misses some; the assay was immunoSEQ multiplex PCR. The repertoire shows 140,000 or so clones; the top ten hold 0.75% to 1%. The sample comes from a study of cytomegalovirus exposure and HLA in healthy donors. Study-wide results and limits: The number of N-insertions in an Asian-associated ancestry cluster was reportedly below the approximately 600-donor mean in a later analysis.

The sample consisted of PBMCs. The chain employs TRBV10-3 and TRBJ2-1, with D possibly TRBD1 on 6 matching bases. This TCR came from a male donor in good health and CMV-seronegative. This CDR3 is CAVLEAGAEFF. DNA for the CDR3: TGTGCCGTATTAGAGGCAGGGGCAGAGTTCTTC.